What follows are 22 T cell receptor beta chains derived from one specimen sequenced in a study of blood T cell repertoires in COVID-19. Profiling relied on immunoSEQ multiplex PCR, and the TCRdb table lists in-frame clones only, not all of them. The table lists roughly 150,000 clones, approximately 90% of them singletons, with around 5% in the top ten. The sample consisted of peripheral blood. The receptors shown here come from a human donor in a cohort sampled during active COVID-19.

The chain combines TRBV9 with TRBJ2-6, with 9 nucleotides matching TRBD1. This CDR3 has 19 amino acids. Trimming cost V 0 bases and J 3 bases; bases outside gene matches: 10. Looked up from germline, CDR1 is SGDLS and CDR2 is YYNGEE. The DNA of the CDR3 is TGTGCCAGCAGCGTAGCCCGCTCCGGACAGGGGTATGGGGCCAACGTCCTGACTTTC. It encodes CASSVARSGQGYGANVLTF.

The J gene is TRBJ2-7, the V gene TRBV7-8, with 10 bases fitting TRBD1. The CDR3 is 15 amino acids. The junction had 9 bases not matched to a gene; V was cut back by 5 bases and J by 5 bases. In germline, CDR1 is SGHVS, CDR2 FQNEAQ. The CDR3 sequence: CASSRRDRGLDEQYF. DNA of the CDR3: TGTGCCAGCAGCCGCCGGGACAGGGGTTTGGACGAGCAGTACTTC.

V gene TRBV7-9 combines with J gene TRBJ1-2, with D uncertain. The V end lost 6 bases, the J end lost 3 bases, and 17 bases lay between the germline ends. Germline V lookup: CDR1 SEHNR, CDR2 FQNEAQ (reference sequence). CDR3 length equals 15 residues. The CDR3 here is CASSFSDSADYGYTF. DNA of the CDR3: TGTGCCAGCAGTTTCTCAGACTCGGCGGACTATGGCTACACCTTC.

The chain links TRBV10-3 to TRBJ1-1; D ambiguous. The V gene lost 7 bases and the J gene lost 1 base, with 13 bases spanning the gap. CDR1 is ENHRY, CDR2 SYGVKD, per germline. This CDR3 spans 14 amino acids. In DNA, the CDR3 is TGTGCCATCAAATTTGGAGGTCCGAACACTGAAGCTTTCTTT. Amino acids: CAIKFGGPNTEAFF.

This clone was counted only a few times. The gene calls are TRBV7-9 and TRBJ1-1; 8 nucleotides match TRBD1. The CDR3 runs 15 residues. V lost 3 bases and J lost 1; bases outside the gene matches: 4. CDR1 SEHNR and CDR2 FQNEAQ come from the germline V gene (reference sequence). CDR3 sequence (DNA): TGTGCCAGCAGCTTCTCTCAGGGGGCGAACACTGAAGCTTTCTTT. This gives the protein CASSFSQGANTEAFF.

The chain uses TRBV7-3 and TRBJ2-7, with 9 bases that match TRBD2. CDR3 length: 15 residues. Germline assignment: CDR1 SGHTA and CDR2 FQGTGA. The V gene end was trimmed by 5 bases and the J gene end by 2 bases; junction bases not matched to a gene: 7. CDR3 nucleotides: TGTGCCAGCAGCCCTTCCGGCGGGGGGGCCTACGAGCAGTACTTC. Translating gives CASSPSGGGAYEQYF.

This chain connects TRBV7-5 to TRBJ2-7; the D call TRBD1 from the table was never checked on the DNA. TRBV7-5 is classified as a pseudogene. This CDR3 is 16 amino acids long. The CDR3 is CARSPTRRGVSYEQYF. CDR3 in DNA: TGTGCCAGAAGCCCTACCCGCAGGGGGGTCTCCTACGAGCAGTACTTC.

The chain recombines TRBV9 with TRBJ1-2; D may be TRBD1 (5 bases). Germline CDR1 and CDR2: SGDLS and YYNGEE. The CDR3 loop spans 14 amino acids. The V end was cut by 3 bases, the J end by 4 bases, with 13 bases between. The CDR3: CASSDGHSIYGYTF. The DNA for the CDR3 is TGTGCCAGCAGCGACGGACACTCGATCTATGGCTACACCTTC.

The chain is built from TRBV6-1 and TRBJ2-1; 10 bases map to TRBD2. After removal of 2 bases from V and 4 bases from J, the junction contained 8 bases not matched to a gene. The CDR3 extends over 17 amino acids. Germline lookup yields CDR1 MNHNS and CDR2 SASEGT. This CDR3 is CASSEQFSGGGYNEQFF. CDR3 nucleotide sequence: TGTGCCAGCAGTGAACAGTTCAGCGGGGGGGGGTACAATGAGCAGTTCTTC.

This chain connects TRBV10-3 to TRBJ2-5; 9 bases match TRBD2. With 8 bases clipped from V and 3 bases from J, the junction kept 4 bases outside the gene matches. CDR1 ENHRY and CDR2 SYGVKD come from the germline V gene. The CDR3 totals 13 residues. CDR3: CAIAGGTKETQYF. The CDR3, as DNA: TGTGCCATCGCGGGGGGGACTAAAGAGACCCAGTACTTC.

The chain combines TRBV4-3 with TRBJ2-7; the match to TRBD1 covers 10 bases. Trimming cost V 0 bases and J 8 bases; bases outside gene matches: 7. The CDR3 contains 15 residues. Germline V gene data show CDR1 as LGHNA and CDR2 as YSLEER. CDR3 nucleotides: TGCGCCAGCAGCCAAGATGGCCGGGACAGGGGACAGCAGTACTTC. Translated, it gives CASSQDGRDRGQQYF.

This chain joins TRBV27 and TRBJ2-1; the match to TRBD1 covers 11 bases. Germline-derived CDR1 and CDR2 are MNHEY and SMNVEV (reference sequence). V trimming: 0 bases; J trimming: 6 bases; junction bases outside the gene matches: 4. The CDR3 extends over 16 amino acids. The CDR3 nucleotides are TGTGCCAGCAGTTTATCGCGCGGGACAGGGGGCAATGAGCAGTTCTTC. Protein sequence: CASSLSRGTGGNEQFF.

This chain uses TRBV28 with TRBJ1-1, with D possibly TRBD1 on 6 matching bases. Trimming cost V 6 bases and J 7 bases, with 24 bases left between them. CDR1 and CDR2 (germline): MDHEN, SYDVKM. The CDR3 runs to 16 residues. CDR3 in amino acids: CASSRLNRAFVFEAFF. DNA of the CDR3: TGTGCCAGCAGCCGATTGAACAGGGCGTTCGTATTTGAAGCTTTCTTT.

This sequence joins TRBV18 and TRBJ2-5, with a weak D call TRBD1 (5 bases). The CDR3 is 13 residues long. Germline CDR1 reads KGHSH; CDR2 reads LQKENI. V lost 4 bases, J lost 3 bases, and 9 bases lay in between. CDR3 in DNA: TGTGCCAGCTCACGCGCACAGGAAGAGACCCAGTACTTC. Protein sequence: CASSRAQEETQYF.

This chain connects TRBV29-1 to TRBJ2-7; 9 bases agree with TRBD1. The length of the CDR3 is 13 residues. Trimming cost V 4 bases and J 2 bases; bases outside gene matches: 3. Per germline, CDR1 SQVTM and CDR2 ANQGSEA. This CDR3 reads CSVGRTGAYEQYF. CDR3 coding DNA: TGCAGCGTTGGCAGGACAGGGGCCTACGAGCAGTACTTC.

This sequence joins TRBV28 and TRBJ1-2; D may be TRBD1 (6 bases). CDR3 length equals 13 residues. The V end was cut by 1 base, the J end by 7 bases, with 10 bases between. The germline V gene has CDR1 MDHEN and CDR2 SYDVKM. CDR3 nucleotide sequence: TGTGCCAGCAGTTTATCGGGGGGCGGTGGCTACACCTTC. Protein product: CASSLSGGGGYTF.

The V gene is TRBV6-2 or TRBV6-3, the J gene TRBJ2-7; weak D call: TRBD1 (6 bases). Per the germline V gene, CDR1 is MNHEY and CDR2 is SVGEGT. This CDR3 has 14 amino acids. The V end lost 6 bases, the J end lost 6 bases, and 18 bases lay between the germline ends. The CDR3 DNA reads as TGTGCCAGCAGCCCGACGACAGGTTCGGGCGAGCAGTACTTC. Translating it yields CASSPTTGSGEQYF.

The chain recombines TRBV28 with TRBJ1-2; 11 bases match TRBD1. This CDR3 spans 15 amino acids. Germline CDR1 MDHEN, CDR2 SYDVKM. The ends lost 6 bases at V and 7 bases at J; junction bases unmatched: 10. This CDR3 reads CASREPGQGVIGYTF. CDR3 DNA sequence: TGTGCCAGCAGGGAACCGGGACAGGGGGTGATTGGCTACACCTTC.

There are a few counts of this clone. The rearrangement joins TRBV6-2 or TRBV6-3 to TRBJ1-5; D gene ambiguous. Trimming left V 0 bases short and J 5 bases short, with 17 bases between. The germline gives CDR1 MNHEY, CDR2 SVGEGT. CDR3 size: 17 residues. The DNA of the CDR3 is TGTGCCAGCAGTTACTCGAAAAAAAGGAGTTCGCATCAGCCCCAGCATTTT. This translates into CASSYSKKRSSHQPQHF.

This CDR3 reads CASSAGLLTDTQYF. The CDR3 DNA sequence: TGTGCCAGTAGTGCGGGACTACTCACAGATACGCAGTATTTT. The chain carries TRBV19 and TRBJ2-3, with 7 bases aligning to TRBD2. V trimming: 5 bases; J trimming: 2 bases; junction bases outside the gene matches: 4. Germline loops: CDR1 LNHDA, CDR2 SQIVND (reference sequence). The CDR3 totals 14 residues.

The chain carries TRBV28 and TRBJ1-1, with D possibly being TRBD1 (5 bases). The germline V gene encodes CDR1 MDHEN and CDR2 SYDVKM. The V end lost 2 bases, the J end lost 4 bases, and 20 bases lay between the germline ends. The CDR3 sequence is 17 residues long. The CDR3 sequence is CASSLPGGRGPGTEAFF. The CDR3 DNA reads as TGTGCCAGCAGTTTACCGGGGGGTAGGGGACCGGGCACTGAAGCTTTCTTT. The full variable domain, completed using reference TRBV28 and TRBJ1-1, is DVKVTQSSRYLVKRTGEKVFLECVQDMDHENMFWYRQDPGLGLRLIYFSYDVKMKEKGDIPEGYSVSREKKERFSLILESASTNQTSMYLCASSLPGGRGPGTEAFFGQGTRLTVV.

The V gene is TRBV3-1 (or the pseudogene TRBV3-2), the J gene TRBJ2-5; D unresolved. Germline values: CDR1 LGHDT, CDR2 YNNKEL (reference sequence). The CDR3 has 15 residues. V was shortened by 3 bases and J by 5 bases, with 16 bases between the two germline ends. CDR3 region: CASSHPYAPRETQYF. The CDR3 DNA reads TGTGCCAGCAGCCACCCCTATGCTCCCCGGGAGACCCAGTACTTC.